These T cell receptor beta chains were read from a single sample in a study of T cells after posttransplantation cyclophosphamide. The data were produced by immunoSEQ multiplex PCR, yet TCRdb's version contains in-frame clones alone and is incomplete. The repertoire consists of 30,000 to 40,000 clones, none detected only once. Input material: PBMCs. These receptors all come from a man between 50 and 59 years old in good health, CMV-negative, and a related stem cell transplant donor. CDR3s include the opening cysteine and the closing phenylalanine or tryptophan. Fields, in order: clone size, J gene, D gene, V gene, CDR3 protein, CDR3 DNA. A D gene is named only where the DNA matches it firmly. Size is omitted from some rows. Given values are once, few, many or a class for expanded clones.

>many|TRBJ2-1|NA|TRBV10-3
CAISESGGGSAYNEQFF
TGTGCCATCAGTGAGTCTGGCGGAGGGAGTGCCTACAATGAGCAGTTCTTC
>few|TRBJ2-7|TRBD2|TRBV25-1
CASSVALAGVDEQYF
TGTGCCAGCAGTGTGGCACTAGCGGGAGTGGACGAGCAGTACTTC
>few|TRBJ1-1|NA|TRBV6-5
CASRHAQGNTEAFF
TGTGCCAGCCGACACGCACAGGGGAACACTGAAGCTTTCTTT
>many|TRBJ2-3|NA|TRBV11-3
CASSLDYTDTQYF
TGTGCCAGCAGCTTAGACTACACAGATACGCAGTATTTT
>many|TRBJ2-5|NA|TRBV9
CASSVDALGLGETQYF
TGTGCCAGCAGCGTAGATGCCCTGGGGCTCGGAGAGACCCAGTACTTC
>many|TRBJ2-7|NA|TRBV5-1
CASSLAGDSYEQYF
TGCGCCAGCAGCTTGGCGGGGGACTCCTACGAGCAGTACTTC
>many|TRBJ1-1|NA|TRBV27
CASSVYRAAEAFF
TGTGCCAGCAGTGTCTACAGGGCCGCTGAAGCTTTCTTT
>many|TRBJ2-2|NA|TRBV30
CAWKSDWQNTGELFF
TGTGCCTGGAAATCGGACTGGCAGAACACCGGGGAGCTGTTTTTT
>many|TRBJ2-1|TRBD1|TRBV19
CASSDPGQSRSEQFF
TGTGCCAGTAGTGACCCGGGACAGTCGAGAAGTGAGCAGTTCTTC
>many|TRBJ1-2|NA|TRBV18
CASSPQGLRWGYTF
TGTGCCAGCTCACCGCAGGGGCTCCGGTGGGGCTACACCTTC
>many|TRBJ2-5|NA|TRBV6-5
CASRRTASQETQYF
TGTGCCAGCAGAAGGACAGCCAGCCAAGAGACCCAGTACTTC
>few|TRBJ2-7|NA|TRBV10-3
CAISANYEQYF
TGTGCCATCAGTGCCAACTACGAGCAGTACTTC
>many|TRBJ1-4|TRBD1|TRBV7-9
CASSLVGQGQGWTNEKLFF
TGTGCCAGCAGCTTAGTGGGACAGGGCCAAGGATGGACTAATGAAAAACTGTTTTTT
>many|TRBJ2-3|TRBD1|TRBV14
CASSQDSRSGQGPDTQYF
TGTGCCAGCAGCCAAGATTCAAGAAGCGGACAGGGGCCGGATACGCAGTATTTT
>many|TRBJ2-6|NA|TRBV5-1
CASSLHRGSGANVLTF
TGCGCCAGCAGCTTACATCGGGGTTCAGGGGCCAACGTCCTGACTTTC
>many|TRBJ2-2|NA|TRBV2
CASSELVGELFF
TGTGCCAGCAGTGAATTAGTCGGGGAGCTGTTTTTT
>medium-sized|TRBJ2-7|TRBD2|TRBV6-5
CASSAGLRGEQYF
TGTGCCAGCAGTGCGGGGCTGCGGGGGGAGCAGTACTTC
>many|TRBJ1-2|NA|TRBV6-5
CASSYSSSARGGGYTF
TGTGCCAGCAGTTACTCGAGTAGTGCGCGAGGGGGTGGCTACACCTTC
>many|TRBJ1-5|TRBD1|TRBV6-4
CASTHGRGDHQPQHF
TGTGCCAGCACCCACGGCAGGGGGGACCATCAGCCCCAGCATTTT
>many|TRBJ1-1|TRBD1|TRBV4-1
CASSQERTGLGTEAFF
TGCGCCAGCAGCCAAGAAAGGACAGGACTTGGCACTGAAGCTTTCTTT
>many|TRBJ2-7|TRBD1|TRBV7-8
CASSWTRRQGDEQYF
TGTGCCAGCAGCTGGACCCGTAGACAGGGCGACGAGCAGTACTTC
>many|TRBJ2-4|TRBD2|TRBV11-2
CASRVWGGLANIQYF
TGTGCCAGCAGGGTCTGGGGGGGACTAGCAAACATTCAGTACTTC
>many|TRBJ1-6|NA|TRBV5-4
CASSLDQNYNSPLHF
TGTGCCAGCAGCTTGGATCAGAACTATAATTCACCCCTCCACTTT
>NA|TRBJ2-3|NA|TRBV5-4
CASSPTPDGGFADTQYF
TGTGCCAGCAGCCCCACCCCGGACGGGGGTTTTGCAGATACGCAGTATTTT
>many|TRBJ1-1|TRBD1|TRBV7-2
CASSGQGNTEAFF
TGTGCCAGCAGCGGACAGGGGAACACTGAAGCTTTCTTT
>medium-sized|TRBJ1-1|NA|TRBV7-9
CASSLASTGSEAFF
TGTGCCAGCAGCTTAGCGTCGACAGGATCTGAAGCTTTCTTT
>many|TRBJ2-7|TRBD2|TRBV30
CAWSPGLAAYEQYF
TGTGCCTGGTCCCCGGGACTAGCGGCCTACGAGCAGTACTTC
>many|TRBJ1-4|NA|TRBV14
CASSRGDEKLFF
TGTGCCAGCAGCCGAGGAGATGAAAAACTGTTTTTT
>many|TRBJ2-7|TRBD1|TRBV7-2
CASSFTTGTAYEQYF
TGTGCCAGCAGCTTCACCACCGGGACAGCTTACGAGCAGTACTTC
>many|TRBJ2-1|NA|TRBV5-1
CASSWMGYEQFF
TGCGCCAGCAGCTGGATGGGCTATGAGCAGTTCTTC
>NA|TRBJ1-2|NA|TRBV7-9
CASSQGNTYGYTF
TGTGCCAGCAGCCAGGGGAATACCTATGGCTACACCTTC
>NA|TRBJ1-4|NA|TRBV7-3
CASSLMGGRGEKLFF
TGTGCCAGCAGCTTAATGGGGGGGCGAGGTGAAAAACTGTTTTTT
>many|TRBJ2-7|TRBD2|TRBV7-8
CASSSWTSGHSLRPSQYF
TGTGCCAGCAGCTCCTGGACTAGCGGTCACTCATTGCGTCCCTCGCAGTACTTC
>many|TRBJ1-1|NA|TRBV10-2
CASSPQGNTEAFF
TGCGCCAGCAGTCCCCAGGGGAACACTGAAGCTTTCTTT
>many|TRBJ1-1|NA|TRBV20-1
CSAGEEGRAFF
TGCAGTGCTGGAGAGGAGGGTCGGGCTTTCTTT
>many|TRBJ1-5|TRBD1|TRBV7-9
CASSLAGQAYSNQPQHF
TGTGCCAGCAGCTTAGCGGGACAGGCTTATAGCAATCAGCCCCAGCATTTT
>many|TRBJ1-5|NA|TRBV7-2
CASSLPRQPQHF
TGTGCCAGCAGCTTGCCGCGTCAGCCCCAGCATTTT
>many|TRBJ1-5|NA|TRBV6-1
CASNTGYQPQHF
TGTGCCAGCAATACAGGGTATCAGCCCCAGCATTTT
>many|TRBJ1-1|NA|TRBV7-9
CASSRQQEGTEAFF
TGTGCCAGCAGCCGTCAACAGGAGGGCACTGAAGCTTTCTTT
>few|TRBJ2-3|NA|TRBV21-1
CASSKLRTGYSTDTQYF
TGTGCCAGCAGCAAATTGAGGACAGGGTATAGCACAGATACGCAGTATTTT
>few|TRBJ2-3|TRBD2|TRBV7-9
CASDSGGAKGTQYF
TGTGCGAGCGATAGCGGGGGGGCTAAGGGTACGCAGTATTTT
>few|TRBJ2-3|TRBD1|TRBV11-2
CASSLAPGQGADTQYF
TGTGCCAGCAGCCTTGCTCCGGGACAGGGGGCGGATACGCAGTATTTT
>NA|TRBJ2-3|NA|TRBV7-2
CASSFQGLEGTQYF
TGTGCCAGCAGCTTTCAGGGGTTAGAAGGTACGCAGTATTTT
>many|TRBJ1-5|NA|TRBV18
CASQAQANQPQHF
TGTGCCAGCCAGGCACAGGCCAATCAGCCCCAGCATTTT
>many|TRBJ2-3|NA|TRBV6-1
CASSEALRRGKDTQYF
TGTGCCAGCAGTGAAGCGCTTCGGCGGGGCAAGGATACGCAGTATTTT
>many|TRBJ2-1|TRBD1|TRBV4-1
CASSASTGRNEQFF
TGCGCCAGCAGCGCTTCGACAGGGCGCAATGAGCAGTTCTTC
>many|TRBJ1-1|NA|TRBV5-4
CASSLDSEAFF
TGTGCCAGCAGCTTGGACAGCGAAGCTTTCTTT
>many|TRBJ2-5|TRBD2|TRBV4-3
CASSQLSGGAETQYF
TGCGCCAGCAGCCAACTGAGCGGGGGGGCGGAGACCCAGTACTTC
>NA|TRBJ2-3|TRBD2|TRBV7-2
CASTSGTSGNTLYF
TGTGCCAGCACGTCAGGGACTAGCGGGAATACGCTGTATTTT
>many|TRBJ2-7|NA|TRBV9
CASSVDVGGREQYF
TGTGCCAGCAGCGTAGATGTGGGTGGGCGCGAGCAGTACTTC
>few|TRBJ1-2|NA|TRBV21-1
CASSKGGQVHGYTF
TGTGCCAGCAGCAAAGGGGGACAGGTGCATGGCTACACCTTC
>many|TRBJ2-1|TRBD1|TRBV9
CASSVVGQPNNEQFF
TGTGCCAGCAGCGTAGTGGGACAGCCAAACAATGAGCAGTTCTTC
>few|TRBJ2-7|NA|TRBV5-1
CASSLEQAYEQYF
TGCGCCAGCAGCTTGGAACAAGCCTACGAGCAGTACTTC
>many|TRBJ2-4|NA|TRBV21-1
CASSGRDCRNIQYF
TGTGCCAGCAGCGGGAGGGACTGTCGGAACATTCAGTACTTC
>many|TRBJ1-2|TRBD1|TRBV6-5
CASSDRAGYTF
TGTGCCAGCAGTGACAGGGCTGGCTACACCTTC
>NA|TRBJ1-6|NA|TRBV25-1
CASGQDTWNSPLHF
TGTGCCAGCGGGCAGGACACCTGGAATTCACCCCTCCACTTT
>many|TRBJ2-3|TRBD1|TRBV14
CASSQHRGTTDTQYF
TGTGCCAGCAGCCAACACAGGGGGACGACAGATACGCAGTATTTT
>many|TRBJ2-5|NA|TRBV10-3
CAISSDSQETQYF
TGTGCCATCAGCTCGGACAGCCAAGAGACCCAGTACTTC
>many|TRBJ1-1|NA|TRBV19
CASSILGGDTEAFF
TGTGCCAGTAGTATCTTGGGGGGGGACACTGAAGCTTTCTTT